Listed below are T cell receptor beta chains from one sample, sequenced in a study of sequential checkpoint blockade in melanoma. TCRdb's table, derived via immunoSEQ multiplex PCR, lists solely in-frame clones and lacks some. The sample has 5,000 to 8,000 clones; roughly 21% are singletons. Sequences were derived from tumor tissue (inferred from file names), sampled from a patient given nivolumab and ipilimumab in sequence. The receptors originated from a human donor with melanoma. CDR3s include the opening cysteine and the closing phenylalanine or tryptophan. Each record gives: D gene, J gene, V gene, clone size, CDR3 protein, CDR3 DNA. D genes are given only for firm matches. Expanded clones get a size class; other rows say once, few or many, or leave the size out.

>-|TRBJ2-1|TRBV14|-
CASTHGDGYSYNEQFF
TGTGCCAGCACCCACGGGGACGGATACTCCTACAATGAGCAGTTCTTC
>-|TRBJ2-6|TRBV23-1|few
CASSQDLNFGANVLTF
TGCGCCAGCAGCCAAGACCTGAACTTTGGGGCCAACGTCCTGACTTTC
>TRBD1|TRBJ2-1|TRBV6-8|many
CASSSTTGQVNEQFF
TGTGCCAGCAGTTCCACGACGGGACAGGTTAATGAGCAGTTCTTC
>TRBD1|TRBJ1-3|TRBV18|-
CASSPGTASGNTIYF
TGTGCCAGCTCACCAGGGACAGCTTCGGGAAACACCATATATTTT
>-|TRBJ2-4|TRBV15|-
CATSRDRIPNIQYF
TGTGCCACCAGCAGAGACAGGATTCCAAACATTCAGTACTTC
>-|TRBJ2-5|TRBV11-3|few
CASSPRASSQETQYF
TGTGCTAGCAGCCCCAGGGCGTCCAGCCAAGAGACCCAGTACTTC
>TRBD2|TRBJ2-2|TRBV15|-
CATSRVSGTSFTGELFF
TGTGCCACCAGCAGAGTCTCCGGGACTAGCTTCACCGGGGAGCTGTTTTTT
>TRBD1|TRBJ1-1|TRBV6-8|-
CASSYSKNRGTEAFF
TGTGCCAGCAGTTACTCTAAGAACAGGGGCACTGAAGCTTTCTTT
>-|TRBJ2-5|TRBV11-3|few
CASSPAGRQETQYF
TGTGCCAGCAGCCCCGCGGGGCGGCAAGAGACCCAGTACTTC
>-|TRBJ2-3|TRBV19|-
CASSTKGTDTQYF
TGTGCCAGTAGTACAAAGGGGACAGATACGCAGTATTTT
>TRBD2|TRBJ2-1|TRBV6-8|medium-sized
CASSYLTSGLGDEQFF
TGTGCCAGCAGTTACCTGACTAGCGGCCTAGGAGATGAGCAGTTCTTC
>-|TRBJ2-5|TRBV1|-
CASSPRSGRETQYF
TGCGCCAGCAGCCCCCGGTCCGGACGAGAGACCCAGTACTTC
>TRBD2|TRBJ2-2|TRBV18|-
CASSQTSANTGELFF
TGTGCCAGCTCGCAGACTAGCGCGAACACCGGGGAGCTGTTTTTT
>-|TRBJ1-2|TRBV11-3|many
CASSLERNNYGYTF
TGTGCCAGCAGCTTAGAACGGAACAACTATGGCTACACCTTC
>-|TRBJ1-2|TRBV28|-
CASSWQGYGYTF
TGTGCCAGCAGTTGGCAGGGGTATGGCTACACCTTC
>-|TRBJ1-4|TRBV9|medium-sized
CASSVASGSGEKLFF
TGTGCCAGCAGCGTAGCTTCAGGGTCGGGTGAAAAACTGTTTTTT
>-|TRBJ2-5|TRBV6-8|medium-sized
CASSYTEETQYF
TGTGCCAGCAGTTACACCGAGGAGACCCAGTACTTC
>-|TRBJ1-3|TRBV19|-
CASSNRQSLTGNTIYF
TGTGCCAGTAGTAATAGACAGAGCCTTACTGGAAACACCATATATTTT
>-|TRBJ2-5|TRBV6-8|few
CATSSGAGETQYF
TGTGCCACCTCCTCGGGGGCGGGGGAGACCCAGTACTTC
>TRBD1|TRBJ1-5|TRBV7-6|many
CASSLGQGSNQPQHF
TGTGCCAGCAGCTTGGGACAGGGAAGCAATCAGCCCCAGCATTTT
>-|TRBJ1-1|TRBV18|few
CASSLGNTEAFF
TGTGCCAGCTCACTGGGGAACACTGAAGCTTTCTTT
>-|TRBJ1-1|TRBV6-8|few
CAISTGTRKNTEAFF
TGTGCCATCAGTACCGGGACAAGAAAGAACACTGAAGCTTTCTTT
>-|TRBJ2-5|TRBV25-1|-
CASSERGHQETQYF
TGTGCCAGCAGTGAGCGGGGTCACCAAGAGACCCAGTACTTC
>-|TRBJ1-2|TRBV15|-
CATSRDRQMSYGYTF
TGTGCCACCAGCAGAGATCGGCAGATGAGCTATGGCTACACCTTC
>TRBD1|TRBJ2-3|TRBV6-7|few
CASSEARGPTGGRTDTQYF
TGTGCCAGCAGTGAAGCCAGGGGCCCGACAGGGGGCCGCACAGATACGCAGTATTTT
>TRBD1|TRBJ2-7|TRBV11-3|many
CASSQGQAENYEQYF
TGTGCCAGCAGCCAAGGACAGGCCGAAAATTACGAGCAGTACTTC
>TRBD2|TRBJ2-1|TRBV28|few
CASSLGLAGHTYNEQFF
TGTGCCAGCAGTTTAGGACTAGCGGGCCATACCTACAATGAGCAGTTCTTC
>-|TRBJ2-1|TRBV11-3|-
CASSQQPPHKETEGWEQFF
TGTGCCAGCAGTCAACAACCACCGCACAAGGAGACGGAGGGATGGGAGCAGTTCTTC
>-|TRBJ2-1|TRBV25-1|-
CASSKWQGYNEQFF
TGTGCCAGCAGTAAGTGGCAGGGGTACAATGAGCAGTTCTTC
>-|TRBJ1-3|TRBV5-1|-
CASSLDPTKSSGNTIYF
TGCGCCAGCAGCTTGGATCCGACAAAGAGCTCTGGAAACACCATATATTTT
>-|TRBJ2-7|TRBV6-8|-
CAISGASSYEQYF
TGTGCCATCAGTGGGGCGAGCTCCTACGAGCAGTACTTC
>-|TRBJ1-2|TRBV19|-
CASSQETGAYGYTF
TGTGCCAGTAGTCAAGAGACCGGGGCCTATGGCTACACCTTC
>-|TRBJ1-2|TRBV19|medium-sized
CASSEVPNYGYTF
TGTGCCAGTAGTGAGGTCCCTAACTATGGCTACACCTTC
>TRBD1|TRBJ2-5|TRBV11-3|many
CASSPIWDREETQYF
TGTGCCAGCAGCCCTATCTGGGACAGGGAAGAGACCCAGTACTTC
>-|TRBJ2-2|TRBV1|-
CASSQEGFSGELFF
TGCGCCAGCAGCCAAGAGGGGTTCAGCGGGGAGCTGTTTTTT
>-|TRBJ2-5|TRBV11-3|many
CASSSGPPQETQYF
TGTGCCAGCAGCTCGGGACCGCCCCAAGAGACCCAGTACTTC
>TRBD2|TRBJ2-1|TRBV19|-
CASGTSGRPRSYNEQFF
TGTGCCAGTGGGACTAGCGGGAGGCCACGTTCCTACAATGAGCAGTTCTTC
>TRBD1|TRBJ1-2|TRBV6-8|few
CASSYPQGQIASRGYTF
TGTGCCAGCAGTTACCCCCAGGGACAGATTGCCTCCCGTGGCTACACCTTC
>TRBD1|TRBJ2-7|TRBV5-1|-
CASSLDGVTTGGYEQYF
TGCGCCAGCAGCTTGGACGGGGTCACGACAGGGGGCTACGAGCAGTACTTC
>-|TRBJ1-5|TRBV18|-
CASSLDSNQPQHF
TGTGCCAGCTCACTGGACAGTAATCAGCCCCAGCATTTT
>-|TRBJ2-3|TRBV28|-
CASRGGSTDTQYF
TGTGCCAGCAGAGGGGGGTCCACAGATACGCAGTATTTT
>-|TRBJ2-5|TRBV28|-
CASSRTRFWPQETQYF
TGTGCCAGCAGTCGTACTAGATTTTGGCCCCAAGAGACCCAGTACTTC
>TRBD1|TRBJ1-2|TRBV11-3|many
CASSLEVTGDGYTF
TGTGCCAGCAGCTTGGAAGTGACAGGGGATGGCTACACCTTC
>-|TRBJ2-2|TRBV29-1|few
CSARSPGQRTGELFF
TGCAGCGCCAGAAGCCCGGGACAAAGAACCGGGGAGCTGTTTTTT
>-|TRBJ1-1|TRBV11-3|many
CASSLSLGPDTEAFF
TGTGCCAGCAGCTTATCGCTGGGTCCGGACACTGAAGCTTTCTTT